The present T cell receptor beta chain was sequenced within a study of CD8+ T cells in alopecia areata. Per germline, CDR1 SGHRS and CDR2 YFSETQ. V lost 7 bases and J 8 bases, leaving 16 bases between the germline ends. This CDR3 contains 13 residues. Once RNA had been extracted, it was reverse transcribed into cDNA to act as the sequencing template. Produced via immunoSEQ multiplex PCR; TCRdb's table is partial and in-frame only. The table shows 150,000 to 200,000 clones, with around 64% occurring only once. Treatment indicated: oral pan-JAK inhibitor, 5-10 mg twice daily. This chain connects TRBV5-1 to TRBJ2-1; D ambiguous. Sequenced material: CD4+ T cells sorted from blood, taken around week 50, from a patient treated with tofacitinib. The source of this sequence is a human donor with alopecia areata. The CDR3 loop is CASRPTRWDEQFF. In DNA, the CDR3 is TGCGCCAGCCGCCCAACACGTTGGGATGAGCAGTTCTTC. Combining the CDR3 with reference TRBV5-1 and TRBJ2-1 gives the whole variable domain KAGVTQTPRYLIKTRGQQVTLSCSPISGHRSVSWYQQTPGQGLQFLFEYFSETQRNKGNFPGRFSGRQFSNSRSEMNVSTLELGDSALYLCASRPTRWDEQFFGPGTRLTVL.